A single sample gave rise to the 22 T cell receptor beta chains below, sequenced in a study of T cells in Graves' hyperthyroidism and ophthalmopathy. Using RNA transcripts as the source, TCR beta CDR3 regions were amplified. The study used the HTBI primer set for a first-round RT-PCR of the TCR CDR3. TCRdb reprocessed the multiplex PCR reads via MiXCR and lists one record per CDR3 protein. The table has under 800,000 distinct CDR3 sequences, 12% to 15% seen once. Sequenced: blood. The receptors here all came from a woman aged 18-30 years with Graves' hyperthyroidism.

This clonotype occurred a few times. V and J are TRBV4-2 and TRBJ1-4; no clear D gene. The CDR3 totals 14 residues. From germline, CDR1 is LGHNA and CDR2 YNFKEQ. V was shortened by 1 base and J by 7 bases, with 10 bases between the two germline ends. CDR3 amino acids: CASSQGDVGEKLFF. CDR3 DNA sequence: TGTGCCAGCAGCCAAGGAGACGTCGGTGAAAAACTGTTTTTT.

The chain has TRBV11-2 and TRBJ2-2; a possible D gene is TRBD2 (5 bases). Germline CDR1 and CDR2: SGHAT and FQNNGV. Trimming cost V 8 bases and J 0 bases, with 13 bases left between them. The CDR3 totals 15 residues. In DNA, the CDR3 is TGTGCCAGCCGCCTCGGGATTTCGAACACCGGGGAGCTGTTTTTT. Amino acids: CASRLGISNTGELFF.

The table lists this clonotype with a few counts. This chain uses TRBV28 with TRBJ2-2; 9 nucleotides line up with TRBD2. Germline V gives CDR1 MDHEN, CDR2 SYDVKM. Losses at the gene ends were 6 bases for V and 5 bases for J; bases not matched to a gene: 7. CDR3 length: 15 residues. CDR3 in amino acids: CASRSSGRITGELFF. CDR3 in DNA: TGTGCCAGCAGATCAAGCGGGAGGATAACCGGGGAGCTGTTTTTT.

This clonotype was seen many times. This chain links TRBV6-6 with TRBJ1-1; D unclear. This CDR3 contains 12 residues. Trimming removed 2 bases from V and 6 bases from J, with 7 bases in between. Germline lookup yields CDR1 MNHNY and CDR2 SVGAGI (reference sequence). The CDR3 nucleotides read TGTGCCAGCAGTTACCTAGGAGCTGAAGCTTTCTTT. It is translated as CASSYLGAEAFF.

This clonotype occurred many times. The V call is TRBV20-1, the J call TRBJ2-7, with D tentatively TRBD1 (6 bases). The CDR3 covers 12 residues. V shed 7 bases and J shed 4 bases, with 14 bases lying between them. Germline V gene lookup returns CDR1 DFQATT and CDR2 SNEGSKA (reference sequence). CDR3 amino acids: CSGTESTYEQYF. The CDR3 region has the DNA TGCAGTGGGACAGAGTCGACTTACGAGCAGTACTTC.

The V call is TRBV7-9, the J call TRBJ2-1; D unclear. The V gene lost 5 bases and the J gene lost 6 bases, with 8 bases spanning the gap. The germline V gene encodes CDR1 SEHNR and CDR2 FQNEAQ (reference sequence). The length of the CDR3 is 12 residues. As DNA, the CDR3 is TGTGCCAGCAGCCGTTCGGGCAATGAGCAGTTCTTC. Encoded protein: CASSRSGNEQFF.

A note on this clonotype: A read error may produce the germline difference seen at one junction end. This sequence joins TRBV2 and TRBJ2-1; 8 bases are shared with TRBD2. CDR1 SNHLY and CDR2 FYNNEI come from the germline V gene. The CDR3 spans 16 residues. The CDR3 coding sequence is TGTGCCAGCAGGTCCGCACTAGCGGTTACCTACAATGGGCAGTTCTTC. Residues: CASRSALAVTYNGQFF.

At least ten counts were recorded for this clonotype. V usage is TRBV5-1 and J usage is TRBJ2-2; no clear D gene. Between the trimmed V and J ends, which lost 1 base and 3 bases, there was a span of 10 bases. The CDR3 sequence is 15 residues long. CDR1 is SGHRS, CDR2 YFSETQ, per germline. The CDR3 is CASSLRSPDTGELFF. The CDR3 coding sequence is TGCGCCAGCAGCTTGAGGTCACCGGACACCGGGGAGCTGTTTTTT.

This clonotype was seen ten or more times. The rearrangement joins TRBV7-9 to TRBJ1-1, with no clear D. The germline gives CDR1 SEHNR, CDR2 FQNEAQ (reference sequence). The germline V and J ends were trimmed by 5 bases and 2 bases, with 15 bases remaining between them. This CDR3 is built from 15 residues. This CDR3 is CASSHTDRRNTEAFF. As DNA, the CDR3 is TGTGCCAGCAGCCACACCGACCGGAGAAACACTGAAGCTTTCTTT. Using reference TRBV7-9 and TRBJ1-1 for the parts outside the CDR3, the full variable domain is DTGVSQNPRHKITKRGQNVTFRCDPISEHNRLYWYRQTLGQGPEFLTYFQNEAQLEKSRLLSDRFSAERPKGSFSTLEIQRTEQGDSAMYLCASSHTDRRNTEAFFGQGTRLTVV.

The sample holds a few counts of this clonotype. This chain connects TRBV5-1 to TRBJ2-1, with 8 nucleotides matching TRBD1. Germline CDR1 is SGHRS and CDR2 is YFSETQ. J was trimmed by 10 bases and V by 3 bases; bases with no gene match: 12. The CDR3 has 15 amino acids. CDR3 nucleotide sequence: TGCGCCAGCAGCTCAGGGGGCGGCTTCGCGAACGAGCAGTTCTTC. As protein: CASSSGGGFANEQFF.

This clonotype was counted ten times or more. This chain links TRBV18 with TRBJ1-1; tentative D call: TRBD1 (6 bases). V lost 5 bases to trimming and J lost 7 bases, with 11 bases between them. Per germline, CDR1 KGHSH and CDR2 LQKENI. This CDR3 has 12 amino acids. In DNA, the CDR3 is TGTGCCAGCTCAAGGACAGACCTTGAAGCTTTCTTT. It specifies CASSRTDLEAFF. The full variable domain, in which reference TRBV18 and TRBJ1-1 provide the parts outside the CDR3, is NAGVMQNPRHLVRRRGQEARLRCSPMKGHSHVYWYRQLPEEGLKFMVYLQKENIIDESGMPKERFSAEFPKEGPSILRIQQVVRGDSAAYFCASSRTDLEAFFGQGTRLTVV.

Many counts were recorded for this clonotype. The CDR3 region is CASSSQDERTQYF. The CDR3 nucleotides read TGTGCCAGCAGTTCCCAAGACGAACGGACCCAGTACTTC. The V gene is TRBV6-1, the J gene TRBJ2-5; D call uncertain. Between the trimmed V and J ends, which lost 5 bases and 7 bases, there was a span of 14 bases. The CDR3 covers 13 residues. The V gene's germline CDR1 is MNHNS and CDR2 SASEGT.

The J gene is TRBJ2-1, the V gene TRBV20-1; 7 nucleotides agree with TRBD1. The junction had 5 bases not matched to a gene; V was cut back by 1 base and J by 2 bases. Germline loops: CDR1 DFQATT, CDR2 SNEGSKA (reference sequence). The CDR3 contains 15 residues. CDR3 region: CSARGDSVPYNEQFF. The DNA for the CDR3 is TGCAGTGCTAGAGGGGACAGCGTCCCCTACAATGAGCAGTTCTTC.

Only a few counts were recorded for this clonotype. V and J are TRBV7-9 and TRBJ2-7; perhaps TRBD1 as D (6 bases). The CDR3 loop spans 14 amino acids. V gave up 4 bases and J gave up 5 bases, with 15 bases separating them. The germline gives CDR1 SEHNR, CDR2 FQNEAQ (reference sequence). The CDR3 loop reads CASSSTTGSHEQYF. The CDR3 nucleotides are TGTGCCAGCAGCTCCACGACAGGTTCCCACGAGCAGTACTTC.

V usage is TRBV4-3 and J usage is TRBJ2-1; TRBD2 agrees at 14 bases. The CDR3 contains 17 residues. With V trimmed by 4 bases and J by 4 bases, 6 bases remained unmatched. The germline CDR1 and CDR2 sequences are LGHNA and YSLEER. CDR3: CASSPGTSGSHYNEQFF. For the CDR3, the DNA is TGCGCCAGCAGCCCGGGGACTAGCGGGAGTCATTACAATGAGCAGTTCTTC.

As for this clonotype: A much larger clone lies a single base off, so this may be a read error. The chain employs TRBV20-1 and TRBJ2-1, with 9 nucleotides matching TRBD1. V gave up 3 bases and J gave up 8 bases; unmatched junction bases: 11. This CDR3 has 15 amino acids. Germline CDR1 is DFQATT and CDR2 is SNEGSKA (reference sequence). Written as DNA, the CDR3 is TGCAGTGCTAGGTTACCGGGACAGGGCTTCGATGAGCAGTTCTTC. Protein sequence: CSARLPGQGFDEQFF.

The J gene is TRBJ1-6, the V gene TRBV5-1; D is possibly TRBD1 (5 bases). The CDR3 spans 16 residues. Looked up from germline, CDR1 is SGHRS and CDR2 is YFSETQ. The V and J ends lost 2 bases and 0 bases respectively, with 9 bases between them. The CDR3 here is CASSFRGSSYNSPLHF. CDR3 sequence (DNA): TGCGCCAGCAGCTTCCGGGGGAGCTCCTATAATTCACCCCTCCACTTT.

This clonotype was observed at least ten times. The chain carries TRBV7-2 and TRBJ1-1, with 7 bases matching TRBD1. Per the germline V gene, CDR1 is SGHTA and CDR2 is FQGNSA. Trimming took 1 base from V and 5 from J; bases not matched to a gene: 4. There are 14 residues in the CDR3. This chain's CDR3 is CASSLVRGQTEAFF. DNA of the CDR3: TGTGCCAGCAGCTTAGTAAGGGGGCAGACTGAAGCTTTCTTT.

This clonotype was seen ten or more times. The chain couples TRBV30 to TRBJ2-1; 14 bases match TRBD2. The J segment lost 13 bases and the V segment lost 1 base, leaving 15 bases of the junction unmatched. CDR3 size: 17 residues. Germline V gene data show CDR1 as GTSNPN and CDR2 as SVGIG (reference sequence). CDR3 coding DNA: TGTGCCTGGAGTGGAGGCAAGACTAGCGGGAGGGCCCGGGAACAGTTCTTC. It codes for CAWSGGKTSGRAREQFF.

In its sample, this clonotype was seen a few times. The chain employs TRBV28 and TRBJ2-7; D not certain. CDR3 length: 16 residues. Trimming took 8 bases from V and 2 from J, leaving 22 bases between them. Germline V gene sequence: CDR1 MDHEN, CDR2 SYDVKM. DNA of the CDR3: TGTGCCAGCGGAACGCCAGTAGGCAGGTTTGCCTACGAGCAGTACTTC. This sequence encodes CASGTPVGRFAYEQYF.

This clonotype appeared a few times. V is TRBV11-3 and J is TRBJ2-7; D ambiguous. The CDR3 runs to 13 residues. CDR1 SGHNT and CDR2 YENEEA come from the germline V gene. Trimming shortened V by 4 bases and J by 3 bases, and 10 bases separated the two germline ends. CDR3 residues: CASSSRAFYEQYF. CDR3 DNA sequence: TGTGCCAGCAGCTCCCGGGCCTTCTACGAGCAGTACTTC. Looking up the rest from reference TRBV11-3 and TRBJ2-7 gives the full variable domain: EAGVVQSPRYKIIEKKQPVAFWCNPISGHNTLYWYLQNLGQGPELLIRYENEEAVDDSQLPKDRFSAERLKGVDSTLKIQPAELGDSAVYLCASSSRAFYEQYFGPGTRLTVT.

Of note for this clonotype: A much larger clone differs from this one at a single base, so this may be a read error. The gene calls are TRBV4-2 and TRBJ2-1; 11 bases are a match to TRBD2. This CDR3 is 16 amino acids long. CDR1 and CDR2 from the germline V gene are LGHNA and YNFKEQ. The CDR3 coding sequence is TGTTCCAGCAGCCTCCCGACTAGCGGGACTTACAATGAGCAGTTCTTC. Translating gives CSSSLPTSGTYNEQFF.